The 32 T cell receptor beta chains reported below all come from one sample, sequenced in a study of shared clonotypes between healthy human individuals. Sequencing used immunoSEQ multiplex PCR; TCRdb keeps in-frame clones, though not all of them. The repertoire holds 1.5 million to 2.5 million clones, with 85% to 95% as singletons. Naive CD8 cells comprised CD45RO-negative, CCR7-positively selected cells, excluding terminally differentiated effector memory CD45RA+ cells. Sequences were obtained from naive CD8+ T cells sorted from blood. Source of these receptors: a man between 18 and 29 years old in good health.

This clone was recorded only once. V gene TRBV9 combines with J gene TRBJ2-1; the match to TRBD2 covers 9 bases. CDR3 length: 15 residues. CDR1 and CDR2 from the germline V gene are SGDLS and YYNGEE. Trimming removed 0 bases from V and 8 bases from J; junction bases left unmatched: 6. The CDR3, as DNA: TGTGCCAGCAGCGTAGAAGGGACTAGCCCCGATGAGCAGTTCTTC. It encodes CASSVEGTSPDEQFF. The variable domain in full, with the rest retrieved from reference TRBV9 and TRBJ2-1, is DSGVTQTPKHLITATGQRVTLRCSPRSGDLSVYWYQQSLDQGLQFLIQYYNGEERAKGNILERFSAQQFPDLHSELNLSSLELGDSALYFCASSVEGTSPDEQFFGPGTRLTVL.

The chain links TRBV28 to TRBJ1-6; D gene unclear. CDR1 is MDHEN, CDR2 SYDVKM, per germline. This CDR3 has 15 residues. V dropped 3 bases and J dropped 5 bases, with 11 bases sitting between them. The CDR3 DNA is TGTGCCAGCAGTTTCCAAAGGATCGATAATTCACCCCTCCACTTT. Translating gives CASSFQRIDNSPLHF.

This chain links TRBV13 with TRBJ2-5, with D possibly matching TRBD2 (7 bases). The CDR3 has 14 residues. Trimming left V 2 bases short and J 1 base short, with 8 bases between. Germline-derived CDR1 and CDR2 are PRHDT and FYEKMQ (reference sequence). CDR3 amino acids: CASSLRGAQETQYF. The CDR3 nucleotides are TGTGCCAGCAGCTTACGGGGGGCCCAAGAGACCCAGTACTTC.

This sequence joins TRBV28 and TRBJ2-2; D is possibly TRBD1 (6 bases). Deletions cut 7 bases from V and 1 base from J, with 10 bases between. The CDR3 has 14 amino acids. Germline V CDR1 and CDR2: MDHEN, SYDVKM. DNA of the CDR3: TGTGCCAGCACCGAGACAGGGAACACCGGGGAGCTGTTTTTT. This sequence encodes CASTETGNTGELFF. Full variable domain (remainder filled in from reference TRBV28 and TRBJ2-2): DVKVTQSSRYLVKRTGEKVFLECVQDMDHENMFWYRQDPGLGLRLIYFSYDVKMKEKGDIPEGYSVSREKKERFSLILESASTNQTSMYLCASTETGNTGELFFGEGSRLTVL.

The chain couples TRBV5-1 to TRBJ1-2; 8 nucleotides agree with TRBD1. Germline V gene lookup returns CDR1 SGHRS and CDR2 YFSETQ. The CDR3 runs to 14 residues. The V gene end was trimmed by 4 bases and the J gene end by 6 bases; junction bases not matched to a gene: 8. As DNA, the CDR3 is TGCGCCAGCAGCCCTTTACAGGGGGAACATGGCTACACCTTC. Its protein product is CASSPLQGEHGYTF.

A single count supports this clone. The rearrangement joins TRBV11-2 to TRBJ2-1; 7 bases agree with TRBD2. CDR1 is SGHAT and CDR2 is FQNNGV in the germline V gene. The CDR3 has 15 amino acids. The J segment lost 3 bases and the V segment lost 3 bases, leaving 5 bases of the junction unmatched. The CDR3 DNA reads as TGTGCCAGCAGCTTGACCTGGGACTACTACAATGAGCAGTTCTTC. Translation: CASSLTWDYYNEQFF. Supplemented by reference TRBV11-2 and TRBJ2-1, the full variable domain reads EAGVAQSPRYKIIEKRQSVAFWCNPISGHATLYWYQQILGQGPKLLIQFQNNGVVDDSQLPKDRFSAERLKGVDSTLKIQPAKLEDSAVYLCASSLTWDYYNEQFFGPGTRLTVL.

This chain uses TRBV4-3 with TRBJ1-1; a possible D gene is TRBD1 (6 bases). The CDR3 covers 14 residues. Trimming removed 8 bases at V and 1 base at J, with 14 bases between. Germline CDR1 LGHNA, CDR2 YSLEER. This CDR3 reads CASGPDSSNTEAFF. Written as DNA, the CDR3 is TGCGCCAGCGGACCGGACAGCTCGAACACTGAAGCTTTCTTT.

In the case of this clone: Other DNA sequences in this sample translate to the same CDR3. The V call is TRBV7-9, the J call TRBJ2-1; 7 bases agree with TRBD2. V was clipped by 1 base and J by 0 bases; unmatched bases: 3. This CDR3 has 16 residues. The germline CDR1 and CDR2 sequences are SEHNR and FQNEAQ (reference sequence). The DNA for the CDR3 is TGTGCCAGCAGCTTAGTTGGCGGGAGCTCCTACAATGAGCAGTTCTTC. It codes for CASSLVGGSSYNEQFF.

This chain connects TRBV6-5 to TRBJ1-3, with a tentative D call TRBD1 (5 bases). Trimming took off 6 bases at V and 4 bases at J, with 16 bases between the two ends. The CDR3 contains 15 residues. Germline CDR1 MNHEY, CDR2 SVGAGI. CDR3 DNA: TGTGCCAGCAGCTTACGGGACTTGGGAGGAAACACCATATATTTT. Translation gives CASSLRDLGGNTIYF.

CDR3 in amino acids: CASSDWAVGSTDTQYF. The CDR3 DNA reads as TGTGCCAGCAGTGATTGGGCGGTTGGGAGCACAGATACGCAGTATTTT. V is TRBV6-1 and J is TRBJ2-3; no firm D call. Germline CDR1 reads MNHNS; CDR2 reads SASEGT. CDR3 length equals 16 residues. Trimming removed 3 bases at V and 0 bases at J, with 13 bases between.

This chain connects TRBV10-3 to TRBJ2-7; D is ambiguous. Germline V CDR1 and CDR2: ENHRY, SYGVKD. V was cut by 6 bases and J by 2 bases, with 11 bases left in between. The CDR3 runs 13 residues. CDR3 in DNA: TGTGCCATCAGAAGGCAAGTCGCCTACGAGCAGTACTTC. This translates into CAIRRQVAYEQYF.

The chain joins TRBV6-1 to TRBJ2-1; D tentatively fits TRBD1 or TRBD2 (5 bases each). This CDR3 spans 13 amino acids. Trimming stripped 8 bases from V and 0 bases from J, with 8 bases between. Looked up from germline, CDR1 is MNHNS and CDR2 is SASEGT. CDR3 protein: CASLRGSYNEQFF. The CDR3, as DNA: TGTGCCAGCCTGAGGGGCTCCTACAATGAGCAGTTCTTC.

The gene calls are TRBV10-2 and TRBJ1-1; no definite D call. V was shortened by 0 bases and J by 0 bases, with 8 bases between the two germline ends. Germline assignment: CDR1 WSHSY and CDR2 SAAADI. This CDR3 has 15 amino acids. Written as DNA, the CDR3 is TGCGCCAGCAGTGAGTCAGAGATTTTGAACACTGAAGCTTTCTTT. It is translated as CASSESEILNTEAFF.

V and J are TRBV19 and TRBJ1-1; D might be TRBD1 (6 bases). CDR1 LNHDA and CDR2 SQIVND come from the germline V gene (reference sequence). CDR3 length equals 14 residues. Between the trimmed V and J ends, which lost 2 bases and 2 bases, there was a span of 9 bases. This chain's CDR3 is CASSIKGDNTEAFF. The CDR3 DNA is TGTGCCAGTAGTATAAAGGGGGATAACACTGAAGCTTTCTTT.

Remarks on this clone: This specimen includes other DNA sequences encoding the same CDR3. The rearrangement links TRBV7-9 to TRBJ1-1; D is uncertain. Trimming pared 5 bases from V and 2 bases from J, leaving 6 bases between. In germline, CDR1 is SEHNR, CDR2 FQNEAQ (reference sequence). The CDR3 runs to 12 residues. The CDR3 DNA is TGTGCCAGCAGCCAGATAAACACTGAAGCTTTCTTT. As protein: CASSQINTEAFF.

The CDR3 reads CASSEAGFSYEQYF. CDR3 nucleotides: TGTGCCAGCAGTGAAGCAGGCTTCTCCTACGAGCAGTACTTC. The chain joins TRBV6-1 to TRBJ2-7; D remains ambiguous. The CDR3 consists of 14 residues. V lost 0 bases, J lost 0 bases, and 6 bases lay in between. In germline, CDR1 is MNHNS, CDR2 SASEGT.

V is TRBV27 and J is TRBJ2-7; TRBD1 or TRBD2 may be the D gene (6 bases each). Per the germline V gene, CDR1 is MNHEY and CDR2 is SMNVEV (reference sequence). This CDR3 has 14 residues. V was trimmed by 0 bases and J by 6 bases, leaving 12 bases between them. The CDR3: CASSLSGRGGEQYF. CDR3 in DNA: TGTGCCAGCAGTTTATCGGGCAGGGGAGGCGAGCAGTACTTC.

The rearrangement links TRBV6-5 to TRBJ2-7, with 7 bases lining up with TRBD1. The germline CDR1 and CDR2 sequences are MNHEY and SVGAGI. J lost 4 bases, V lost 7 bases, and 13 bases had no gene match. The CDR3 runs to 15 residues. The CDR3 region has the DNA TGTGCCAGCATTTTGACCCGAGGGGGCGAGTACGAGCAGTACTTC. Its translation: CASILTRGGEYEQYF.

The chain carries TRBV27 and TRBJ2-5, with 7 positions matching TRBD1. CDR3 length: 15 amino acids. From germline, CDR1 is MNHEY and CDR2 SMNVEV (reference sequence). V was pared by 5 bases and J by 3 bases, with 9 bases of the junction left unmatched. CDR3 in DNA: TGTGCCAGCAGTCTCCATACAGGGGCCGAAGAGACCCAGTACTTC. It specifies CASSLHTGAEETQYF.

The gene calls are TRBV6-5 and TRBJ2-7; TRBD2 matches at 10 bases. CDR3 length: 14 residues. Trimming removed 6 bases from V and 7 bases from J; junction bases left unmatched: 9. Looked up from germline, CDR1 is MNHEY and CDR2 is SVGAGI. This CDR3 reads CASSLAGGSGEQYF. DNA of the CDR3: TGTGCCAGCAGCTTAGCGGGAGGTTCGGGTGAGCAGTACTTC.

The chain's CDR3 is CASMGAVGELFF. Written as DNA, the CDR3 is TGTGCCAGTATGGGGGCGGTCGGGGAGCTGTTTTTT. V gene TRBV19 combines with J gene TRBJ2-2; a weak D match, TRBD1 (6 bases). This CDR3 comprises 12 residues. The V end lost 7 bases, the J end lost 7 bases, and 10 bases lay between the germline ends. Germline assignment: CDR1 LNHDA and CDR2 SQIVND (reference sequence). Complete variable domain (other parts from reference TRBV19 and TRBJ2-2): DGGITQSPKYLFRKEGQNVTLSCEQNLNHDAMYWYRQDPGQGLRLIYYSQIVNDFQKGDIAEGYSVSREKKESFPLTVTSAQKNPTAFYLCASMGAVGELFFGEGSRLTVL.

The V and J genes are TRBV11-2 and TRBJ2-7; 13 nucleotides match TRBD2. The V gene's germline CDR1 is SGHAT and CDR2 FQNNGV. V dropped 5 bases and J dropped 1; count of bases not matched to a gene: 5. The CDR3 runs 16 residues. CDR3 sequence reads: CASSGRLAGGSYEQYF. DNA of the CDR3: TGTGCCAGCAGCGGGCGACTAGCGGGAGGTTCCTACGAGCAGTACTTC.

The rearrangement joins TRBV27 to TRBJ2-7, with TRBD1 matching over 9 bases. The CDR3 runs 17 residues. Germline V gene lookup returns CDR1 MNHEY and CDR2 SMNVEV (reference sequence). V lost 1 base to trimming and J lost 5 bases; unmatched junction nucleotides: 12. The CDR3 here is CASSLLGTQGAPHEQYF. Written as DNA, the CDR3 is TGTGCCAGCAGTTTATTAGGTACACAGGGGGCGCCGCACGAGCAGTACTTC.

Concerning this clone: Distinct nucleotide sequences in the sample also encode this CDR3. The rearrangement uses TRBV14 and TRBJ2-7; weak D call: TRBD1 (6 bases). The V gene's germline CDR1 is SGHDN and CDR2 FVKESK. The V and J ends lost 1 base and 2 bases respectively, with 9 bases between them. The CDR3 runs 14 residues. CDR3: CASSQVAGAYEQYF. CDR3 DNA sequence: TGTGCCAGCAGCCAAGTGGCAGGGGCCTACGAGCAGTACTTC.

Only one count was recorded for this clone. The chain joins TRBV7-9 to TRBJ2-3, with 7 positions matching TRBD1. V dropped 4 bases and J dropped 2; count of bases not matched to a gene: 3. The CDR3 spans 14 residues. The germline V gene encodes CDR1 SEHNR and CDR2 FQNEAQ (reference sequence). The CDR3 coding sequence is TGTGCCAGCAGCTGGGGACAGCTCACAGATACGCAGTATTTT. Amino acids: CASSWGQLTDTQYF. The complete variable domain, with remaining parts taken from reference TRBV7-9 and TRBJ2-3, reads DTGVSQNPRHKITKRGQNVTFRCDPISEHNRLYWYRQTLGQGPEFLTYFQNEAQLEKSRLLSDRFSAERPKGSFSTLEIQRTEQGDSAMYLCASSWGQLTDTQYFGPGTRLTVL.

The rearrangement joins TRBV4-3 to TRBJ2-3; D not certain. CDR1 LGHNA and CDR2 YSLEER come from the germline V gene. The CDR3 loop spans 15 amino acids. V lost 1 base, J lost 0 bases, and 8 bases lay in between. The CDR3: CASSQVAPSTDTQYF. The CDR3 DNA sequence: TGCGCCAGCAGCCAAGTAGCTCCTAGCACAGATACGCAGTATTTT.

This chain links TRBV6-1 with TRBJ1-2; unclear D gene. The length of the CDR3 is 16 residues. V lost 3 bases to trimming and J lost 8 bases, with 22 bases between them. Germline V gene data show CDR1 as MNHNS and CDR2 as SASEGT. In DNA, the CDR3 is TGTGCCAGCAGTGAGAAGACTGAGTCAGTAATTTGGGGCTACACCTTC. It translates to CASSEKTESVIWGYTF.

About this clone itself: The same CDR3 also results from other DNA sequences found in this sample. This chain joins TRBV7-2 and TRBJ2-7, with 14 nucleotides matching TRBD2. CDR1 SGHTA and CDR2 FQGNSA come from the germline V gene. Losses at the gene ends were 4 bases for V and 1 base for J; bases not matched to a gene: 3. The CDR3 is 16 amino acids. The CDR3, as DNA: TGTGCCAGCAGCTCCGGGACTAGCGGGAGTTCCTACGAGCAGTACTTC. It specifies CASSSGTSGSSYEQYF.

The chain employs TRBV4-3 and TRBJ2-7; the D call may be TRBD1 or TRBD2 (5 bases each). Germline lookup yields CDR1 LGHNA and CDR2 YSLEER. V lost 1 base to trimming and J lost 2 bases, with 12 bases between them. This CDR3 spans 15 amino acids. CDR3 nucleotides: TGCGCCAGCAGCCAAGCAGGGTTGGGGGCCTACGAGCAGTACTTC. Its protein is CASSQAGLGAYEQYF.

This clone was picked up one time. This sequence joins TRBV5-6 and TRBJ1-5, with 7 bases lining up with TRBD1. Germline CDR1 is SGHDT and CDR2 is YYEEEE. This CDR3 is 15 amino acids long. V shed 3 bases and J 3 bases; nucleotides not matched to a gene: 6. The CDR3 bases are TGTGCCAGCAGCTCGCGTGGACAGGTCAATCAGCCCCAGCATTTT. Amino acids: CASSSRGQVNQPQHF.

The chain carries TRBV27 and TRBJ2-4; D is possibly TRBD2 (6 bases). CDR1 MNHEY and CDR2 SMNVEV come from the germline V gene (reference sequence). The V end lost 3 bases, the J end lost 2 bases, and 8 bases lay between the germline ends. The CDR3 has 14 residues. CDR3 sequence: CASSFGGSKNIQYF. DNA of the CDR3: TGTGCCAGCAGTTTCGGAGGGTCCAAAAACATTCAGTACTTC.

The chain combines TRBV19 with TRBJ2-2; D perhaps matches TRBD2 (6 bases). With 4 bases removed from V and 0 bases from J, the gap between germline ends came to 12 bases. Germline lookup yields CDR1 LNHDA and CDR2 SQIVND (reference sequence). This CDR3 has 16 residues. The CDR3 loop reads CASSREADANTGELFF. DNA of the CDR3: TGTGCCAGTAGTAGGGAGGCGGACGCGAACACCGGGGAGCTGTTTTTT.